A single sample gave rise to the 23 T cell receptor beta chains below, sequenced in a study of cytomegalovirus exposure and HLA in healthy donors. TCRdb's copy holds only in-frame clones and misses some; the assay was immunoSEQ multiplex PCR. The profile shows under 400,000 clones, roughly 89% of them singletons. The sequenced material came from PBMCs. The source is a young woman in good health and CMV-seronegative.

This chain links TRBV9 with TRBJ2-5, with 8 nucleotides matching TRBD2. The CDR3 extends over 15 amino acids. Germline V gives CDR1 SGDLS, CDR2 YYNGEE. The V segment lost 0 bases and the J segment 5 bases; nucleotides outside the gene matches: 6. CDR3 bases: TGTGCCAGCAGCGTAGTGGGCCGCGGGGGGGAGACCCAGTACTTC. This codes for CASSVVGRGGETQYF.

This clone was seen a single time. The rearrangement links TRBV7-3 to TRBJ2-1, with 9 nucleotides matching TRBD1. There are 18 residues in the CDR3. The junction had 13 bases not matched to a gene; V was cut back by 2 bases and J by 5 bases. Germline V lookup: CDR1 SGHTA, CDR2 FQGTGA. CDR3: CASSLGQGLGPRHNEQFF. Written as DNA, the CDR3 is TGTGCCAGCAGCTTAGGACAGGGGTTGGGCCCACGGCACAATGAGCAGTTCTTC.

The chain recombines TRBV9 with TRBJ2-1; perhaps TRBD1 as D (5 bases). CDR3 length: 13 amino acids. The ends were cut back, 0 bases at V and 10 bases at J, with 11 bases in the middle. Germline CDR1 SGDLS, CDR2 YYNGEE. The CDR3 reads CASSVAARAEQFF. The CDR3 bases are TGTGCCAGCAGCGTAGCGGCCAGGGCAGAGCAGTTCTTC.

This chain connects TRBV2 to TRBJ2-7; 8 positions agree with TRBD2. CDR3 length: 15 amino acids. Germline V gene sequence: CDR1 SNHLY, CDR2 FYNNEI. Trimming took 2 bases from V and 5 from J; bases not matched to a gene: 8. CDR3: CASSEPGLVTNEQYF. The CDR3 nucleotides are TGTGCCAGCAGTGAACCGGGACTAGTAACTAACGAGCAGTACTTC.

The table lists this clone with many counts. V gene TRBV4-1 combines with J gene TRBJ2-7; possible D gene TRBD1, 5 bases. The CDR3 has 18 amino acids. V lost 0 bases and J 1 base, leaving 19 bases between the germline ends. The germline CDR1 and CDR2 sequences are MGHRA and YSYEKL. The CDR3 spells CASSQDWPLAGQSYEQYF. The CDR3 DNA reads as TGCGCCAGCAGCCAAGATTGGCCGTTGGCAGGGCAATCCTACGAGCAGTACTTC.

In this sample, this clone turned up a few times. The chain joins TRBV7-9 to TRBJ1-4; D may be TRBD1 (6 bases). CDR1 and CDR2 (germline): SEHNR, FQNEAQ (reference sequence). This CDR3 comprises 15 residues. V was pared by 1 base and J by 6 bases, with 12 bases between. The CDR3 DNA is TGTGCCAGCAGCTTAGTGGGCTCAGGGGATGAAAAACTGTTTTTT. This codes for CASSLVGSGDEKLFF.

The CDR3 loop reads CASRAGISYEQYF. The CDR3 nucleotides read TGTGCCAGCCGAGCGGGCATCTCCTACGAGCAGTACTTC. J is TRBJ2-7 and V is TRBV27; D may be TRBD2 (6 bases). Germline V CDR1 and CDR2: MNHEY, SMNVEV (reference sequence). V was pared by 8 bases and J by 0 bases, with 11 bases between. The CDR3 has 13 residues.

In the case of this clone: This same CDR3 is encoded by further DNA sequences in the sample. The gene calls are TRBV9 and TRBJ2-7; a weak D match, TRBD1 (6 bases). CDR3 length: 14 amino acids. V lost 0 bases and J 0 bases, leaving 7 bases between the germline ends. Germline loops: CDR1 SGDLS, CDR2 YYNGEE. The CDR3 region has the DNA TGTGCCAGCAGCGTAGGGGGGCGCTCCTACGAGCAGTACTTC. Encoded protein: CASSVGGRSYEQYF.

The genes are TRBV5-1 and TRBJ1-2, with D unclear. The CDR3 is 13 residues long. Germline CDR1 SGHRS, CDR2 YFSETQ. Trimming removed 5 bases from V and 4 bases from J, with 12 bases in between. The CDR3 sequence is CASSFDIRYGYTF. In DNA, the CDR3 is TGCGCCAGCAGTTTCGACATACGCTATGGCTACACCTTC.

This clone occurred once. This sequence joins TRBV7-3 and TRBJ2-1; 7 bases line up with TRBD2. Germline V gene sequence: CDR1 SGHTA, CDR2 FQGTGA. With V trimmed by 5 bases and J by 9 bases, 13 bases remained unmatched. This CDR3 spans 15 amino acids. The CDR3 here is CASSPRGSVSGEQFF. CDR3 in DNA: TGTGCCAGCAGCCCGCGCGGGAGCGTCTCGGGTGAGCAGTTCTTC.

This clone turned up a few times. The chain is built from TRBV28 and TRBJ1-5; no clear D gene. Germline V gene data show CDR1 as MDHEN and CDR2 as SYDVKM. CDR3 length: 15 amino acids. Trimming took off 5 bases at V and 1 base at J, with 12 bases between the two ends. The CDR3 reads CASSLPDGSNQPQHF. As DNA, the CDR3 is TGTGCCAGCAGTCTACCCGACGGGAGCAATCAGCCCCAGCATTTT.

A word on this clone: Other DNA sequences in this specimen translate into the identical CDR3. The chain links TRBV30 to TRBJ1-3; D gene ambiguous. The V and J ends lost 1 base and 4 bases respectively, with 8 bases between them. Per the germline V gene, CDR1 is GTSNPN and CDR2 is SVGIG (reference sequence). There are 13 residues in the CDR3. The DNA for the CDR3 is TGTGCCTGGAGTGCCGGGTCAGGAAACACCATATATTTT. This sequence encodes CAWSAGSGNTIYF.

The CDR3 nucleotides are TGTGCCAGCAGCCAATCGACAGGAATTATTGGAAACACCATATATTTT. Protein product: CASSQSTGIIGNTIYF. The chain joins TRBV9 to TRBJ1-3; perhaps TRBD1 as D (6 bases). CDR3 length: 16 amino acids. CDR1 and CDR2 (germline): SGDLS, YYNGEE. Between the trimmed V and J ends, which lost 4 bases and 3 bases, there was a span of 17 bases.

The chain employs TRBV5-1 and TRBJ1-2; D perhaps matches TRBD1 (5 bases). The germline CDR1 and CDR2 sequences are SGHRS and YFSETQ. Trimming stripped 4 bases from V and 3 bases from J, with 10 bases between. CDR3 length: 13 amino acids. CDR3 amino acids: CASSPDSYYGYTF. The CDR3 DNA is TGCGCCAGCAGCCCTGACAGCTACTATGGCTACACCTTC.

The table lists this clone with a few counts. V usage is TRBV5-1 and J usage is TRBJ1-5, with D unclear. V was shortened by 4 bases and J by 3 bases, with 17 bases between the two germline ends. Germline V gene lookup returns CDR1 SGHRS and CDR2 YFSETQ. This CDR3 comprises 16 residues. The CDR3 DNA is TGCGCCAGCAGCCCGGTGGGCCCAGCGGCCAATCAGCCCCAGCATTTT. This sequence encodes CASSPVGPAANQPQHF.

The J gene is TRBJ1-1, the V gene TRBV19; tentative D call: TRBD1 (6 bases). Germline V gene lookup returns CDR1 LNHDA and CDR2 SQIVND (reference sequence). V lost 3 bases, J lost 1 base, and 9 bases lay in between. CDR3 size: 14 residues. CDR3 in amino acids: CASSISRGNTEAFF. The CDR3 DNA reads TGTGCCAGTAGTATCTCCAGGGGGAACACTGAAGCTTTCTTT.

The chain employs TRBV12-5 and TRBJ2-2; TRBD1 matches 8 bases. Germline V gene data show CDR1 as LGHNT and CDR2 as FRNRAP. The CDR3 sequence is 14 residues long. CDR3 in DNA: TGTGCAGGAGAAGGGTCAGGGGGCATCGGGGAGCTGTTTTTT. Protein product: CAGEGSGGIGELFF.

This clone was recorded a few times. V gene TRBV27 combines with J gene TRBJ1-3; 8 bases agree with TRBD1. The CDR3 spans 16 residues. In germline, CDR1 is MNHEY, CDR2 SMNVEV (reference sequence). J gave up 0 bases and V 4 bases, and 5 bases lay outside the gene matches. CDR3 coding DNA: TGTGCCAGCAGTTCGGGACAGGCGTACTCTGGAAACACCATATATTTT. This encodes CASSSGQAYSGNTIYF.

This rearrangement joins TRBV9 to TRBJ2-2; D is perhaps TRBD1 (6 bases). V lost 0 bases, J lost 2 bases, and 11 bases lay in between. This CDR3 contains 16 residues. Germline-derived CDR1 and CDR2 are SGDLS and YYNGEE. Here the CDR3 DNA reads TGTGCCAGCAGCGTAGGAACGGGACACAACACCGGGGAGCTGTTTTTT. Protein: CASSVGTGHNTGELFF.

This CDR3 reads CATSRDSGSGGKGETQYF. The CDR3 DNA reads TGTGCCACCAGCAGAGATTCGGGCTCAGGGGGCAAGGGAGAGACCCAGTACTTC. The V call is TRBV15, the J call TRBJ2-5, with 8 bases lining up with TRBD1. The junction had 13 bases not matched to a gene; V was cut back by 0 bases and J by 4 bases. The CDR3 consists of 18 residues. Per the germline V gene, CDR1 is LNHNV and CDR2 is YYDKDF (reference sequence). Supplemented by reference TRBV15 and TRBJ2-5, the full variable domain reads DAMVIQNPRYQVTQFGKPVTLSCSQTLNHNVMYWYQQKSSQAPKLLFHYYDKDFNNEADTPDNFQSRRPNTSFCFLDIRSPGLGDTAMYLCATSRDSGSGGKGETQYFGPGTRLLVL.

Concerning this clone: The same CDR3 can be traced to other DNA sequences in this sample. This rearrangement joins TRBV4-2 to TRBJ1-5; D is ambiguous. The germline V and J ends were trimmed by 0 bases and 4 bases, with 7 bases remaining between them. The CDR3 sequence is 14 residues long. Germline assignment: CDR1 LGHNA and CDR2 YNFKEQ. CDR3 residues: CASSQDRGNQPQHF. In nucleotides, the CDR3 is TGTGCCAGCAGCCAAGACAGAGGGAATCAGCCCCAGCATTTT.

The chain combines TRBV9 with TRBJ2-3; the D gene is possibly TRBD1 (5 bases). CDR1 and CDR2 (germline): SGDLS, YYNGEE. This CDR3 has 11 amino acids. The germline V and J ends were trimmed by 3 bases and 7 bases, with 6 bases remaining between them. CDR3 sequence reads: CASSGQNTQYF. The CDR3 DNA reads TGTGCCAGCAGCGGACAGAATACGCAGTATTTT.

The chain uses TRBV5-1 and TRBJ1-1; D might be TRBD1 (6 bases). Germline lookup yields CDR1 SGHRS and CDR2 YFSETQ. The CDR3 contains 15 residues. The V and J ends lost 1 base and 4 bases respectively, with 14 bases between them. The CDR3 nucleotides are TGCGCCAGCAGCTTGAACGATCCAGGGGTCACTGAAGCTTTCTTT. Translation gives CASSLNDPGVTEAFF. Based on the CDR3 plus reference TRBV5-1 and TRBJ1-1, the full variable domain is KAGVTQTPRYLIKTRGQQVTLSCSPISGHRSVSWYQQTPGQGLQFLFEYFSETQRNKGNFPGRFSGRQFSNSRSEMNVSTLELGDSALYLCASSLNDPGVTEAFFGQGTRLTVV.